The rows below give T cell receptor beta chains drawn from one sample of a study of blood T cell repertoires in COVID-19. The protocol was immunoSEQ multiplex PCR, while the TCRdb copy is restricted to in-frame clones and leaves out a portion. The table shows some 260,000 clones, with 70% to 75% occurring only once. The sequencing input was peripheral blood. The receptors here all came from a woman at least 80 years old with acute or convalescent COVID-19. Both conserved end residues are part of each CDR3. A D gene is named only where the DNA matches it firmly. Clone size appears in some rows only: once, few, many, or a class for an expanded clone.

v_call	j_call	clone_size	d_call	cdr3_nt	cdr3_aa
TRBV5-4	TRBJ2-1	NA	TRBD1	TGTGCCACACAGGGGGGCGCGGGCAGCTCCTACAATGAGCAGTTCTTC	CATQGGAGSSYNEQFF
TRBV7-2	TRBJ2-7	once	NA	TGTGCCAGCAGCTTAGGTATAGGGGGATACGAGCAGTACTTC	CASSLGIGGYEQYF
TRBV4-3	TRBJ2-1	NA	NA	TGCGCCAGCAGCCAAGGATCAGGCAATTACTACAATGAGCAGTTCTTC	CASSQGSGNYYNEQFF
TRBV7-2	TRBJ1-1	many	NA	TGTGCCAGCGGCATGAACACTGAAGCTTTCTTT	CASGMNTEAFF
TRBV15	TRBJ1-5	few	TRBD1	TGTGCCACTCAACACGGACAGGGACAGGGAATGAGGCAGCCCCAGCATTTT	CATQHGQGQGMRQPQHF
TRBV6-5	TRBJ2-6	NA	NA	TGTGCCAGCCAGAACTCTGGGGCCAACGTCCTGACTTTC	CASQNSGANVLTF
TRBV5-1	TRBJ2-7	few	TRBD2	TGCGCCAGCAGCACTGACGGGGCTAGCGGCTCCTACGAGCAGTACTTC	CASSTDGASGSYEQYF
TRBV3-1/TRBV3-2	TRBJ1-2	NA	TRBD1	TGTGCCAGCAGCCAGGGACAGGGGGCGGGCGGCTACACCTTC	CASSQGQGAGGYTF
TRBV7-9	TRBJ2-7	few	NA	TGTGCCAGCAGCTCAGGCCGATTGGGGGGGCCCGACGAGCAGTACTTC	CASSSGRLGGPDEQYF
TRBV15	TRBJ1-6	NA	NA	TGTGCCACCAGCAGAAGGGAGACAATTAGCTCCTATAATTCACCCCTCCACTTT	CATSRRETISSYNSPLHF
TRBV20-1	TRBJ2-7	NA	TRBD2	TGCAGTGCTAGTTTTCGCGTGGGAGGGCCCACCTACGAGCAGTACTTC	CSASFRVGGPTYEQYF
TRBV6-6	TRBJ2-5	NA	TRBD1	TGTGCCAGCAGGGGGGGCAGGGGGCCGGTTAAGACCCAGTACTTC	CASRGGRGPVKTQYF
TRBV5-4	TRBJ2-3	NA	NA	TGTGCCAGCTCCGGGGAACTAGCTAGCACAGATACGCAGTATTTT	CASSGELASTDTQYF
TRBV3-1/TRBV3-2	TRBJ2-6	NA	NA	TGTGCCAGCAGCCAGGGACAAAGCCCTTCTGGGGCCAACGTCCTGACTTTC	CASSQGQSPSGANVLTF
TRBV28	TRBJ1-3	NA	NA	TGTGCCAGCAGTTTAAGTGTGAGCTCTGGAAACACCATATATTTT	CASSLSVSSGNTIYF
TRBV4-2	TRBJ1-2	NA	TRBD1	TGTGCCAGCAGCCCATCACGAGGGACAGGGGCCGCTAACTATGGCTACACCTTC	CASSPSRGTGAANYGYTF
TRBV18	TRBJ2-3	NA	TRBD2	TGTGCCAGCTCATCCTTCTCTAGCGGGAGGGCCACAGATACGCAGTATTTT	CASSSFSSGRATDTQYF
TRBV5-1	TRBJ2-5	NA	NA	TGCGCCAGCAGGGATCATGCCCTGACTGGGACCCAGTACTTC	CASRDHALTGTQYF
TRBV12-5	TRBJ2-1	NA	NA	TGTGCTAGTGGTTTGGGTCGGGGTACTACCAATGAGCAGTTCTTC	CASGLGRGTTNEQFF
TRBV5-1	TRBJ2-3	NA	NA	TGCGCCAGCAGCTTGGAGCCTTTCACAGATACGCAGTATTTT	CASSLEPFTDTQYF
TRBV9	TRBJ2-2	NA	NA	TGTGCCAGCAGCGTAGGGAGACGGAACACCGGGGAGCTGTTTTTT	CASSVGRRNTGELFF
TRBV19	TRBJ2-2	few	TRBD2	TGTGCCAGTAGTATGACCTACGGACTAGCCTTCACCGGGGAGCTGTTTTTT	CASSMTYGLAFTGELFF
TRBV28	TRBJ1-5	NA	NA	TGTGCCAGCATCGCTATGGCCCAGGTCTCTAATCAGCCCCAGCATTTT	CASIAMAQVSNQPQHF
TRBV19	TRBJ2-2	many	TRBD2	TGTGCCAGTAGTTTCCAAGCGGGAGGCGCGAACACCGGGGAGCTGTTTTTT	CASSFQAGGANTGELFF
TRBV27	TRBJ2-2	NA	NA	TGTGCCAGCAGTCCCCAGGAGGGGCGGAGCGGGGAGCTGTTTTTT	CASSPQEGRSGELFF
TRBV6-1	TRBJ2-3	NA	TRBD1	TGTGCCAGCAGTGATGGACAGGACCGCACAGATACGCAGTATTTT	CASSDGQDRTDTQYF
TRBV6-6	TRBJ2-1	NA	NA	TGTGCCAGCAGGAGAAGGGACTCCGAGGGCAATGAGCAGTTCTTC	CASRRRDSEGNEQFF
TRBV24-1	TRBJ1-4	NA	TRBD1	TGTGCCACCAGTGAAACAGGGGGCCCAACTAATGAAAAACTGTTTTTT	CATSETGGPTNEKLFF
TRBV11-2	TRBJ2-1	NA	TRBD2	TGTGCCAGCAGCTTTAGCGGGGGATTCTACAATGAGCAGTTCTTC	CASSFSGGFYNEQFF
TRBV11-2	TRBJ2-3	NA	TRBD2	TGTGCCAGCAGGGGACTAGGGGGTACAGCTAGCACAGATACGCAGTATTTT	CASRGLGGTASTDTQYF
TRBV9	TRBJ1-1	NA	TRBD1	TGTGCCAGCAGCGTAGGGACAGGGCCTGAAGCTTTCTTT	CASSVGTGPEAFF
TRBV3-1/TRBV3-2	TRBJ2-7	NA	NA	TGTGCCAGCAGCCTCCGCTCCTACGAGCAGTACTTC	CASSLRSYEQYF
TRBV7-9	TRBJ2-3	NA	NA	TGTGCCAGCAGCCCCGACAGGATCAGAAGGAGCACAGATACGCAGTATTTT	CASSPDRIRRSTDTQYF
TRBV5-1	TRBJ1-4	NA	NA	TGCGCCAGCAGCGCGGAACTCAGGGGTGTGAAACTGTTTTTT	CASSAELRGVKLFF
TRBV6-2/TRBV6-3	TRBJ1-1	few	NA	TGTGCCAGCAGCTCCGGGGGGTTCCAGGACACTGAAGCTTTCTTT	CASSSGGFQDTEAFF
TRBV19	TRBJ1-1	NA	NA	TGTGCCAGTAGTATAGTGGCAGGGCGGAAGGGCACTGAAGCTTTCTTT	CASSIVAGRKGTEAFF
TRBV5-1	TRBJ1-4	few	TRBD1	TGCGCCAGCAGCTTCGGACAGGGACGAGAAAAACTGTTTTTT	CASSFGQGREKLFF
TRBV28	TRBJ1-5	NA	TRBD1	TGTGCCAGCAGTGCGACAGGGGTTGGTCAGCCCCAGCATTTT	CASSATGVGQPQHF
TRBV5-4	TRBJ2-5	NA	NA	TGTGCCAGCAGCTTGGCGGCCCAGCGGATACAAGAGACCCAGTACTTC	CASSLAAQRIQETQYF
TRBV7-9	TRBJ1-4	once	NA	TGTGCCAGCAGCTTAACGGGGGTTGTTGAAAAACTGTTTTTT	CASSLTGVVEKLFF
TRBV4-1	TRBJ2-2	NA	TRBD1	TGCGCCAGCAGCCAAGTAGGGGGCTTGACCGGGGAGCTGTTTTTT	CASSQVGGLTGELFF
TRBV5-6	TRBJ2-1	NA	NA	TGTGCCAGCAGCACTCGACTCCCTCGCCAGCAGTTCTTC	CASSTRLPRQQFF
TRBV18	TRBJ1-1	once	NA	TGTGCCAGCTCACCACAGGGGCTGAACACTGAAGCTTTCTTT	CASSPQGLNTEAFF
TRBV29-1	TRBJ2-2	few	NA	TGCAGCATAAAAGGGGTGGGGGCCACCGGGGAGCTGTTTTTT	CSIKGVGATGELFF
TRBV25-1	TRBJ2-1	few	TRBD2	TGTGCCACCCAAAGGGGGACTAGCGGGAGATTAAGTGAGCAGTTCTTC	CATQRGTSGRLSEQFF
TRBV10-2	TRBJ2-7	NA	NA	TGCGCCAGCAGTGACCTAATTCTCCACGAGCAGTACTTC	CASSDLILHEQYF
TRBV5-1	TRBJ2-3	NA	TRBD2	TGCGCCAGCAGCTTCAGCGGGGTAGGCACAGATACGCAGTATTTT	CASSFSGVGTDTQYF
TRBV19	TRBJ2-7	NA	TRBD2	TGTGCCAGTAGTAGACTAGCGGGATCTCGGGAGCAGTACTTC	CASSRLAGSREQYF
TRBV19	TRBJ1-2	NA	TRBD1	TGTGCCAGTAGTTCAATCAGGGGGTTGGACTATGGCTACACCTTC	CASSSIRGLDYGYTF
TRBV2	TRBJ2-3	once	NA	TGTGCCAGCAGGAGGGAGTTCCAGGGCACAGATACGCAGTATTTT	CASRREFQGTDTQYF
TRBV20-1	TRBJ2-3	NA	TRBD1	TGCAGTGGACAGGGTTCAGATACGCAGTATTTT	CSGQGSDTQYF
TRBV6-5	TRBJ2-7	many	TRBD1	TGTGCCAGCAGCACCGGGACAGGGTTTTACGAGCAGTACTTC	CASSTGTGFYEQYF
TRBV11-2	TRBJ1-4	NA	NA	TGTGCCAGCAGCTTAGACAACACCTCTGAAAAACTGTTTTTT	CASSLDNTSEKLFF